Listed below are T cell receptor beta chains from one sample, sequenced in a study of glioma-infiltrating T cells. TCRdb passed the multiplex PCR reads through MiXCR, listing each CDR3 protein once. The data contain approximately 17,000 distinct CDR3 sequences, roughly 50% of them singletons. Sequenced input: glioma tissue, nonneoplastic brain tissue, or PBMCs (not recorded which). The origin of the receptors is a human donor with low-grade glioma or glioblastoma, undergoing nonglioma brain surgery, or in good health (not recorded which). Both conserved end residues are part of each CDR3. D genes are given only for firm matches. The size of a clone is reported for some rows only, either as once, few or many, or as a class for expanded clones.

cdr3_aa: CASSPGGTVNTEAFF
cdr3_nt: TGTGCCAGCTCACCGGGGGGGACGGTGAACACTGAAGCTTTCTTT
j_call: TRBJ1-1
v_call: TRBV18
clone_size: once
d_call: -

cdr3_aa: CASSQDFSTAEIF
cdr3_nt: TGCGCCAGCAGCCAAGATTTTAGCACAGCCGAAATTTTC
j_call: TRBJ1-2
v_call: TRBV4-3
clone_size: few
d_call: -

cdr3_aa: CASSDGESTEAFF
cdr3_nt: TGTGCCAGCAGTGATGGCGAGAGCACTGAAGCTTTCTTT
j_call: TRBJ1-1
v_call: TRBV6-4
clone_size: -
d_call: -

cdr3_aa: CASSQERLTDTQYF
cdr3_nt: TGTGCCAGCAGCCAAGAGCGCCTCACAGATACGCAGTATTTT
j_call: TRBJ2-3
v_call: TRBV3-1
clone_size: -
d_call: -

cdr3_aa: CASSYELQETQYF
cdr3_nt: TGTGCCAGCAGTTACGAACTACAAGAGACCCAGTACTTC
j_call: TRBJ2-5
v_call: TRBV6-5
clone_size: -
d_call: -

cdr3_aa: CASSLGPDYSYTF
cdr3_nt: TGTGCCAGCAGTTTGGGGCCCGACTATAGCTACACCTTC
j_call: TRBJ1-2
v_call: TRBV28
clone_size: -
d_call: -

cdr3_aa: CASSEGRLAGVHYEQYF
cdr3_nt: TGTGCCAGCAGCGAAGGCCGACTAGCGGGGGTCCATTACGAGCAGTACTTC
j_call: TRBJ2-7
v_call: TRBV3-1
clone_size: -
d_call: TRBD2

cdr3_aa: CASSELPQGAGNQPQHF
cdr3_nt: TGTGCCAGCAGTGAACTTCCACAGGGGGCCGGCAATCAGCCCCAGCATTTT
j_call: TRBJ1-5
v_call: TRBV6-1
clone_size: -
d_call: TRBD1

cdr3_aa: CASRTSTDTQYF
cdr3_nt: TGTGCCAGCAGAACCAGCACAGATACGCAGTATTTT
j_call: TRBJ2-3
v_call: TRBV6-6
clone_size: -
d_call: -

cdr3_aa: CASSQGYRGPETEAFF
cdr3_nt: TGTGCCAGCAGCCAAGGGTACAGGGGGCCGGAGACTGAAGCTTTCTTT
j_call: TRBJ1-1
v_call: TRBV3-1
clone_size: many
d_call: TRBD1

cdr3_aa: CASSYTAGTPYEQYF
cdr3_nt: TGTGCCAGCAGTTACACTGCGGGGACCCCCTACGAGCAGTACTTC
j_call: TRBJ2-7
v_call: TRBV6-2/TRBV6-3
clone_size: once
d_call: -

cdr3_aa: CSATSLAVYSYEQYF
cdr3_nt: TGCAGTGCTACATCTCTAGCGGTCTACTCCTACGAGCAGTACTTC
j_call: TRBJ2-7
v_call: TRBV20-1
clone_size: -
d_call: TRBD2

cdr3_aa: CASSRTGALGEPQHF
cdr3_nt: TGCGCCAGCAGCCGGACAGGGGCCTTAGGTGAGCCCCAGCATTTT
j_call: TRBJ1-5
v_call: TRBV4-3
clone_size: -
d_call: TRBD1

cdr3_aa: CASSPGRDTEAFF
cdr3_nt: TGCGCCAGCAGCCCTGGACGGGACACTGAAGCTTTCTTT
j_call: TRBJ1-1
v_call: TRBV5-1
clone_size: -
d_call: -

cdr3_aa: CASSQLGGGGKETQYF
cdr3_nt: TGTGCCAGCAGCCAATTGGGCGGCGGGGGGAAAGAGACCCAGTACTTC
j_call: TRBJ2-5
v_call: TRBV6-6
clone_size: -
d_call: TRBD2

cdr3_aa: CSASRGTQPQHF
cdr3_nt: TGCAGTGCTAGTAGAGGGACTCAGCCCCAGCATTTT
j_call: TRBJ1-5
v_call: TRBV20-1
clone_size: -
d_call: -

cdr3_aa: CARGYNEQFF
cdr3_nt: TGCGCCAGGGGGTACAATGAGCAGTTCTTC
j_call: TRBJ2-1
v_call: TRBV10-1
clone_size: -
d_call: -

cdr3_aa: CASSPRTASGANVLTF
cdr3_nt: TGTGCCAGCAGCCCAAGGACAGCTTCTGGGGCCAACGTCCTGACTTTC
j_call: TRBJ2-6
v_call: TRBV6-1
clone_size: many
d_call: -

cdr3_aa: CSARGSWGILEAFF
cdr3_nt: TGCAGTGCTAGAGGGAGCTGGGGAATTCTTGAAGCTTTCTTT
j_call: TRBJ1-1
v_call: TRBV20-1
clone_size: -
d_call: -

cdr3_aa: CASSLFGASGDEQFF
cdr3_nt: TGTGCCAGCAGCCTATTCGGTGCTAGCGGGGATGAGCAGTTCTTC
j_call: TRBJ2-1
v_call: TRBV7-3
clone_size: few
d_call: TRBD2

cdr3_aa: CASSEGIPYEQYF
cdr3_nt: TGTGCCAGCAGTGAAGGGATACCCTACGAGCAGTACTTC
j_call: TRBJ2-7
v_call: TRBV6-1
clone_size: -
d_call: -

cdr3_aa: CASSLGGRTQYF
cdr3_nt: TGTGCCAGCAGCTTAGGCGGGAGAACGCAGTATTTT
j_call: TRBJ2-3
v_call: TRBV7-2
clone_size: few
d_call: TRBD2

cdr3_aa: CAGASDGSSGNTIYF
cdr3_nt: TGTGCCGGAGCTTCGGACGGAAGCTCTGGAAACACCATATATTTT
j_call: TRBJ1-3
v_call: TRBV28
clone_size: -
d_call: -

cdr3_aa: CSAPNPGGGQETQYF
cdr3_nt: TGCAGTGCCCCGAACCCTGGAGGGGGCCAAGAGACCCAGTACTTC
j_call: TRBJ2-5
v_call: TRBV20-1
clone_size: few
d_call: -

cdr3_aa: CASSFGGLNTGELFF
cdr3_nt: TGTGCCAGCAGCTTTGGGGGCCTCAACACCGGGGAGCTGTTTTTT
j_call: TRBJ2-2
v_call: TRBV7-6
clone_size: once
d_call: -

cdr3_aa: CASSWAGTLGNTIYF
cdr3_nt: TGTGCCAGCAGCTGGGCTGGGACATTAGGAAACACCATATATTTT
j_call: TRBJ1-3
v_call: TRBV7-8
clone_size: -
d_call: -

cdr3_aa: CSATRQNTEAFF
cdr3_nt: TGCAGTGCTACGCGACAGAACACTGAAGCTTTCTTT
j_call: TRBJ1-1
v_call: TRBV20-1
clone_size: -
d_call: -

cdr3_aa: CSVEKGMSNYGYTF
cdr3_nt: TGCAGCGTTGAGAAGGGAATGTCTAACTATGGCTACACCTTC
j_call: TRBJ1-2
v_call: TRBV29-1
clone_size: many
d_call: -

cdr3_aa: CASRSTRDTYEQYF
cdr3_nt: TGTGCCAGCAGGTCCACTCGGGACACCTACGAGCAGTACTTC
j_call: TRBJ2-7
v_call: TRBV6-1
clone_size: -
d_call: -

cdr3_aa: CASSADTSGGYNEQFF
cdr3_nt: TGTGCCAGCAGCGCTGACACTAGCGGGGGCTACAATGAGCAGTTCTTC
j_call: TRBJ2-1
v_call: TRBV4-2
clone_size: many
d_call: TRBD2

cdr3_aa: CASSYSTGANTEAFF
cdr3_nt: TGTGCCAGCAGTTACTCGACTGGGGCGAACACTGAAGCTTTCTTT
j_call: TRBJ1-1
v_call: TRBV6-5
clone_size: -
d_call: -

cdr3_aa: CASGGHLARDNEQFF
cdr3_nt: TGTGCCAGCGGGGGGCACTTGGCACGTGACAATGAGCAGTTCTTC
j_call: TRBJ2-1
v_call: TRBV6-2/TRBV6-3
clone_size: few
d_call: -

cdr3_aa: CASSLNPSNEKLFF
cdr3_nt: TGTGCCAGCAGCTTAAACCCGTCTAATGAAAAACTGTTTTTT
j_call: TRBJ1-4
v_call: TRBV7-2
clone_size: -
d_call: -

cdr3_aa: CSARGQGQWNSPLHF
cdr3_nt: TGCAGTGCTAGAGGACAGGGACAGTGGAATTCACCCCTCCACTTT
j_call: TRBJ1-6
v_call: TRBV20-1
clone_size: once
d_call: TRBD1

cdr3_aa: CSAAPIEAIYYNEQFF
cdr3_nt: TGCAGTGCTGCCCCTATCGAGGCCATCTACTACAATGAGCAGTTCTTC
j_call: TRBJ2-1
v_call: TRBV20-1
clone_size: -
d_call: -

cdr3_aa: CASSYRRQSNTGELFF
cdr3_nt: TGTGCCAGCAGTTACCGTCGACAGTCGAACACCGGGGAGCTGTTTTTT
j_call: TRBJ2-2
v_call: TRBV6-2/TRBV6-3
clone_size: few
d_call: -

cdr3_aa: CASRGPGLKNEAFF
cdr3_nt: TGTGCTTCCAGGGGTCCGGGACTCAAAAATGAAGCTTTCTTT
j_call: TRBJ1-1
v_call: TRBV12-5
clone_size: medium-sized
d_call: -

cdr3_aa: CASRLSGGAGSPLHF
cdr3_nt: TGTGCCAGCAGACTCTCAGGGGGCGCGGGTTCACCCCTCCACTTT
j_call: TRBJ1-6
v_call: TRBV27
clone_size: -
d_call: TRBD1

cdr3_aa: CASSYPLAGGSEQFF
cdr3_nt: TGTGCCAGCAGTTACCCGCTAGCGGGGGGGAGTGAGCAGTTCTTC
j_call: TRBJ2-1
v_call: TRBV6-2/TRBV6-3
clone_size: -
d_call: TRBD2